This entry features one TCR beta chain sequence. Its antigen is as yet unknown. The record originates from a study of shared clonotypes between healthy human individuals. The CDR3 runs to 17 residues. The V and J ends lost 6 bases and 0 bases respectively, with 18 bases between them. In the naive CD8 group, cells lacked CD45RO and were positively selected for CCR7, so terminally differentiated effector memory CD45RA+ cells were left out. Findings and caveats of the study: Naive subsets generally had larger estimated richness than memory subsets.

This was a deep-level run. Assay: immunoSEQ multiplex PCR; the TCRdb copy retains only in-frame clones and omits some. The repertoire holds around 2,000,000 clones, roughly 91% seen once, with around 1.7% in the top ten. Input material: naive CD8+ T cells from PBMCs. V is TRBV23-1 and J is TRBJ1-5, with TRBD1 as a possible D gene (6 bases). TRBV23-1 carries the ORF label, with uncertain function. The TCR sequence derives from a young man in good health. Some clones in this sample may be carry-over from other donors' samples. The CDR3: CASSRWGPGDSNQPQHF. Here the CDR3 DNA reads TGCGCCAGCAGCCGATGGGGGCCAGGAGATAGCAATCAGCCCCAGCATTTT.